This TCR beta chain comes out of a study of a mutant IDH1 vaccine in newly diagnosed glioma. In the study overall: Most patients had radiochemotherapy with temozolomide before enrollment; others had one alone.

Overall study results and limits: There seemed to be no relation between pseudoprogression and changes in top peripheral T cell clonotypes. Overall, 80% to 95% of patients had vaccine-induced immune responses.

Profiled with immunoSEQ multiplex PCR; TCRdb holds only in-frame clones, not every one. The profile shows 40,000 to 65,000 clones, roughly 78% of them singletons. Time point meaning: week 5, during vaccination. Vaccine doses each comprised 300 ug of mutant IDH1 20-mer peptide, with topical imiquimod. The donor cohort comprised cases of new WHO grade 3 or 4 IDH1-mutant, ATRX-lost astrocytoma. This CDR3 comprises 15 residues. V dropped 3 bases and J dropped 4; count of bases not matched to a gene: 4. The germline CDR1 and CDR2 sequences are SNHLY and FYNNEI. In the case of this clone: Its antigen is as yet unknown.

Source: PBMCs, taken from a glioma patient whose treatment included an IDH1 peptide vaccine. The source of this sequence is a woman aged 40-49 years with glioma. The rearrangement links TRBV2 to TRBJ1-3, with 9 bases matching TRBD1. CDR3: CASSDRDRVGNTIYF. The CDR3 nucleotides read TGTGCCAGCAGTGACCGGGACAGGGTAGGAAACACCATATATTTT.